One sample yielded the 32 T cell receptor beta chains listed below, sequenced in a study of spatial heterogeneity in lung cancer. Points from the study as a whole: How many expanded intratumoral alpha and beta TCRs were present tracked the tumor mutation count, which was a count of nonsynonymous mutations.

These receptors lack a known antigen. As to time point: sample taken at primary tumor resection. Each CDR3 protein is one row after TCRdb ran MiXCR on the 5' RACE reads. The sample lists approximately 6,000 distinct CDR3 sequences, roughly a quarter occurring once. The source material was lung tumor tissue, sampled at surgery. Source of these receptors: a male donor with early-stage non-small cell lung cancer.

This clonotype was detected many times. The chain employs TRBV2 and TRBJ2-3, with TRBD2 matching 9 bases. The V segment lost 9 bases and the J segment 2 bases; nucleotides outside the gene matches: 9. This CDR3 has 15 residues. Germline-derived CDR1 and CDR2 are SNHLY and FYNNEI. The CDR3 loop reads CASDYSGGNTDTQYF. The CDR3 DNA reads as TGTGCCAGTGATTACAGCGGGGGGAACACAGATACGCAGTATTTT.

This clonotype was counted only a few times. As DNA, the CDR3 is TGTGCCAGCAGCCAAGAAGGTCCCGGGGGACTTGGAAACATTCAGTACTTC. It is translated as CASSQEGPGGLGNIQYF. J is TRBJ2-4 and V is TRBV4-2; D may be TRBD2 (6 bases). V was clipped by 0 bases and J by 6 bases, with 18 bases between them. This CDR3 region has 17 residues. Germline V gene data show CDR1 as LGHNA and CDR2 as YNFKEQ.

At least ten counts were recorded for this clonotype. CDR3 protein: CSVGGGLGLSTYEQYF. The CDR3, as DNA: TGCAGCGTTGGCGGAGGTTTAGGCCTAAGTACCTACGAGCAGTACTTC. The chain combines TRBV29-1 with TRBJ2-7; D perhaps matches TRBD2 (5 bases). V was cut by 4 bases and J by 2 bases, with 21 bases left in between. The germline CDR1 and CDR2 sequences are SQVTM and ANQGSEA. This CDR3 has 16 residues.

This chain links TRBV7-2 with TRBJ2-1, with 8 bases that match TRBD1. Germline CDR1 SGHTA, CDR2 FQGNSA. The CDR3 is 17 amino acids. J lost 5 bases, V lost 1 base, and 10 bases had no gene match. CDR3 in amino acids: CASSLDTGGPAHNEQFF. CDR3 sequence (DNA): TGTGCCAGCAGCTTAGACACAGGGGGGCCCGCCCACAATGAGCAGTTCTTC.

This clonotype was observed at least ten times. The CDR3 nucleotides read TGTGCCAGCAGCCTGGGGACTAGCGGCTGGCAAGAGACCCAGTACTTC. Its translation: CASSLGTSGWQETQYF. V usage is TRBV5-6 and J usage is TRBJ2-5; TRBD2 matches at 11 bases. Germline values: CDR1 SGHDT, CDR2 YYEEEE. This CDR3 has 16 amino acids. V dropped 4 bases and J dropped 2; count of bases not matched to a gene: 7.

This clonotype has a count of ten or more. This chain links TRBV29-1 with TRBJ2-7, with D possibly matching TRBD1 (5 bases). V lost 1 base and J 0 bases, leaving 10 bases between the germline ends. The CDR3 spans 14 residues. Germline V gives CDR1 SQVTM, CDR2 ANQGSEA. The CDR3 is CSVEARTNSYEQYF. CDR3 DNA: TGCAGCGTTGAAGCTAGGACAAACTCCTACGAGCAGTACTTC.

The gene calls are TRBV29-1 and TRBJ2-4; D gene ambiguous. From germline, CDR1 is SQVTM and CDR2 ANQGSEA. The V and J ends lost 6 bases and 4 bases respectively, with 7 bases between them. The CDR3 has 11 residues. CDR3: CSVVTKNIQYF. The DNA of the CDR3 is TGCAGCGTCGTGACTAAAAACATTCAGTACTTC.

By frequency in the sample, this clonotype is medium-sized. The chain joins TRBV18 to TRBJ1-1; a possible D gene is TRBD1 (5 bases). The CDR3 runs 13 residues. The germline V and J ends were trimmed by 2 bases and 4 bases, with 8 bases remaining between them. From germline, CDR1 is KGHSH and CDR2 LQKENI. The CDR3 region is CASSPGRGTEAFF. CDR3 bases: TGTGCCAGCTCACCAGGGAGGGGCACTGAAGCTTTCTTT.

By frequency in the sample, this clonotype is medium-sized. The genes are TRBV7-8 and TRBJ2-7; TRBD1 aligns across 10 bases. With 3 bases clipped from V and 1 base from J, the junction kept 6 bases outside the gene matches. There are 16 residues in the CDR3. Germline V gene sequence: CDR1 SGHVS, CDR2 FQNEAQ. The CDR3 spells CASSFPGQGLSYEQYF. DNA for the CDR3: TGTGCCAGCAGCTTCCCGGGACAGGGGCTGTCCTACGAGCAGTACTTC.

This clonotype was seen only once. The chain recombines TRBV27 with TRBJ2-1, with D tentatively TRBD2 (5 bases). V was clipped by 5 bases and J by 5 bases, with 13 bases between them. CDR3 length: 14 amino acids. The germline V gene has CDR1 MNHEY and CDR2 SMNVEV (reference sequence). The CDR3, as DNA: TGTGCCAGCAGTCCCCCAACTAGAGACAATGAGCAGTTCTTC. It yields the protein CASSPPTRDNEQFF.

This clonotype came up a few times. The chain carries TRBV28 and TRBJ2-3; D is uncertain. The CDR3 covers 14 residues. V was clipped by 8 bases and J by 3 bases, with 15 bases between them. Germline values: CDR1 MDHEN, CDR2 SYDVKM. CDR3 amino acids: CASGTTSRTDTQYF. CDR3 in DNA: TGTGCCAGCGGTACTACCAGTCGGACAGATACGCAGTATTTT.

This clonotype was counted many times. This chain links TRBV20-1 with TRBJ1-5; 11 positions match TRBD1. The CDR3 length is 13 residues. With V trimmed by 6 bases and J by 7 bases, 5 bases remained unmatched. Per the germline V gene, CDR1 is DFQATT and CDR2 is SNEGSKA (reference sequence). CDR3 coding DNA: TGCAGTGCCCGGACAGGGGGCGGCCAGCCCCAGCATTTT. It specifies CSARTGGGQPQHF.

This clonotype is labeled as medium-sized. The rearrangement joins TRBV28 to TRBJ2-3; tentative D call: TRBD1 (5 bases). The CDR3 sequence is 14 residues long. V lost 3 bases and J 2 bases, leaving 9 bases between the germline ends. Germline CDR1 is MDHEN and CDR2 is SYDVKM. The CDR3 nucleotides read TGTGCCAGCAGTTTGACAGTGGACACAGATACGCAGTATTTT. Amino acids: CASSLTVDTDTQYF.

This clonotype is medium-sized (0.01 to 0.1%) by share. The genes are TRBV7-9 and TRBJ1-2; D unclear. Trimming took 1 base from V and 5 from J, leaving 5 bases between them. The CDR3 sequence is 12 residues long. Germline CDR1 is SEHNR and CDR2 is FQNEAQ (reference sequence). CDR3 bases: TGTGCCAGCAGCTTAGAGGAATATGGCTACACCTTC. Protein product: CASSLEEYGYTF.

In its sample, this clonotype was seen many times. The chain links TRBV29-1 to TRBJ2-1; perhaps TRBD2 as D (5 bases). Deletions cut 3 bases from V and 9 bases from J, with 18 bases between. This CDR3 has 14 residues. CDR1 and CDR2 (germline): SQVTM, ANQGSEA. The CDR3 nucleotides are TGCAGCGTTGAGCCGAGCGGAGCTCGGAGTGAGCAGTTCTTC. Translating it yields CSVEPSGARSEQFF.

By share, this clonotype ranks as medium-sized. This chain joins TRBV27 and TRBJ2-7; 12 bases align to TRBD2. The germline V gene has CDR1 MNHEY and CDR2 SMNVEV (reference sequence). This CDR3 is 14 amino acids long. After removal of 6 bases from V and 6 bases from J, the junction contained 6 bases not matched to a gene. The CDR3 DNA reads as TGTGCCAGCAGGGCGACTAGCGGGAGTTCCGAGCAGTACTTC. This sequence encodes CASRATSGSSEQYF.

This clonotype is medium-sized. The chain recombines TRBV5-1 with TRBJ1-5; 11 positions agree with TRBD1. CDR1 is SGHRS, CDR2 YFSETQ, per germline. CDR3 length: 17 amino acids. J was trimmed by 5 bases and V by 0 bases; bases with no gene match: 7. The CDR3 loop reads CASSLVPGDRGYQPQHF. CDR3 sequence (DNA): TGCGCCAGCAGCTTGGTTCCCGGGGACAGGGGGTATCAGCCCCAGCATTTT.

The chain carries TRBV5-1 and TRBJ2-3, with D uncertain. The CDR3 consists of 15 residues. Germline CDR1 reads SGHRS; CDR2 reads YFSETQ. With 4 bases removed from V and 0 bases from J, the gap between germline ends came to 12 bases. CDR3: CASSPGTSSTDTQYF. As DNA, the CDR3 is TGCGCCAGCAGCCCAGGCACTTCTAGCACAGATACGCAGTATTTT.

This sequence joins TRBV6-2 or TRBV6-3 and TRBJ2-1; maybe TRBD2 (6 bases). The V gene lost 5 bases and the J gene lost 10 bases, with 12 bases spanning the gap. Germline V gives CDR1 MNHEY, CDR2 SVGEGT. There are 12 residues in the CDR3. The CDR3 here is CASSRRDWEQFF. CDR3 nucleotides: TGTGCCAGCAGTCGGAGGGATTGGGAGCAGTTCTTC.

The chain employs TRBV18 and TRBJ2-3, with no clear D. This CDR3 contains 12 residues. Trimming left V 3 bases short and J 1 base short, with 2 bases between. Germline CDR1 reads KGHSH; CDR2 reads LQKENI. CDR3 nucleotide sequence: TGTGCCAGCTCACCGGGCACAGATACGCAGTATTTT. This sequence encodes CASSPGTDTQYF. Variable domain in full (rest from reference TRBV18 and TRBJ2-3): NAGVMQNPRHLVRRRGQEARLRCSPMKGHSHVYWYRQLPEEGLKFMVYLQKENIIDESGMPKERFSAEFPKEGPSILRIQQVVRGDSAAYFCASSPGTDTQYFGPGTRLTVL.

This clonotype is medium-sized. DNA for the CDR3: TGTGCCAGCAGCTTCGGAATAGCGGACAAAGAGACCCAGTACTTC. Protein sequence: CASSFGIADKETQYF. The rearrangement joins TRBV7-9 to TRBJ2-5, with a tentative D call TRBD2 (6 bases). CDR1 is SEHNR, CDR2 FQNEAQ, per germline (reference sequence). V gave up 3 bases and J gave up 3 bases, with 14 bases separating them. CDR3 size: 15 residues. The full variable domain, with the rest looked up from reference TRBV7-9 and TRBJ2-5, is DTGVSQNPRHKITKRGQNVTFRCDPISEHNRLYWYRQTLGQGPEFLTYFQNEAQLEKSRLLSDRFSAERPKGSFSTLEIQRTEQGDSAMYLCASSFGIADKETQYFGPGTRLLVL.

The CDR3 is CASRTPGTSGEQYF. CDR3 sequence (DNA): TGTGCCAGCAGAACCCCCGGGACCTCGGGCGAGCAGTACTTC. The V and J genes are TRBV6-2 or TRBV6-3 and TRBJ2-7, with D possibly called TRBD1 or TRBD2 (5 bases each). The V end lost 6 bases, the J end lost 6 bases, and 18 bases lay between the germline ends. The CDR3 spans 14 residues. From germline, CDR1 is MNHEY and CDR2 SVGEGT.

The chain joins TRBV5-1 to TRBJ2-7; 7 nucleotides match TRBD1. This CDR3 comprises 15 residues. V trimming: 4 bases; J trimming: 5 bases; junction bases outside the gene matches: 12. Looked up from germline, CDR1 is SGHRS and CDR2 is YFSETQ. DNA for the CDR3: TGCGCCAGCAGCGCCACCGGGACAGCGCATAACGAGCAGTACTTC. It codes for CASSATGTAHNEQYF. Combining the CDR3 with reference TRBV5-1 and TRBJ2-7 gives the whole variable domain KAGVTQTPRYLIKTRGQQVTLSCSPISGHRSVSWYQQTPGQGLQFLFEYFSETQRNKGNFPGRFSGRQFSNSRSEMNVSTLELGDSALYLCASSATGTAHNEQYFGPGTRLTVT.

By its share, this clonotype is medium-sized. This chain uses TRBV19 with TRBJ2-7; D perhaps matches TRBD1 (6 bases). Germline assignment: CDR1 LNHDA and CDR2 SQIVND (reference sequence). The CDR3 runs to 13 residues. The V and J ends lost 4 bases and 0 bases respectively, with 7 bases between them. For the CDR3, the DNA is TGTGCCAGTAGTAGGACAGTCTCCTACGAGCAGTACTTC. It translates to CASSRTVSYEQYF. Variable domain in full (rest from reference TRBV19 and TRBJ2-7): DGGITQSPKYLFRKEGQNVTLSCEQNLNHDAMYWYRQDPGQGLRLIYYSQIVNDFQKGDIAEGYSVSREKKESFPLTVTSAQKNPTAFYLCASSRTVSYEQYFGPGTRLTVT.

CDR3: CASSKRRDTQYF. CDR3 DNA sequence: TGTGCCAGCAGCAAGAGGCGAGATACGCAGTATTTT. This sequence joins TRBV21-1 and TRBJ2-3. TRBV21-1 is listed as a pseudogene. The CDR3 extends over 12 amino acids.

The CDR3 protein is CASSERGMTYEQYF. The CDR3 region has the DNA TGTGCCAGCAGTGAAAGGGGGATGACCTACGAGCAGTACTTC. The chain is built from TRBV2 and TRBJ2-7; D perhaps matches TRBD1 (6 bases). Germline CDR1 reads SNHLY; CDR2 reads FYNNEI. The CDR3 is 14 residues long. V lost 2 bases, J lost 2 bases, and 10 bases lay in between.

This clonotype was counted at least ten times. CDR3 coding DNA: TGTGCCAGCAGCCACCAGACTAGCGGGAGATCCGGGGAGCTGTTTTTT. Translated: CASSHQTSGRSGELFF. The rearrangement links TRBV7-6 to TRBJ2-2; TRBD2 aligns across 12 bases. The germline V gene has CDR1 SGHVS and CDR2 FNYEAQ. With 5 bases clipped from V and 6 bases from J, the junction kept 7 bases outside the gene matches. This CDR3 contains 16 residues.

The rearrangement links TRBV5-1 to TRBJ2-2, with 9 bases aligning to TRBD2. The germline CDR1 and CDR2 sequences are SGHRS and YFSETQ. The CDR3 contains 15 residues. V lost 7 bases to trimming and J lost 1 base; unmatched junction nucleotides: 5. As DNA, the CDR3 is TGCGCCAGCCTAGCAGCGGGAGGGAACACCGGGGAGCTGTTTTTT. The encoded protein is CASLAAGGNTGELFF.

Within the sample, this clonotype is medium-sized. The chain employs TRBV29-1 and TRBJ2-1, with D possibly being TRBD1 (5 bases). The length of the CDR3 is 17 residues. V gave up 5 bases and J gave up 5 bases, with 25 bases separating them. Germline V lookup: CDR1 SQVTM, CDR2 ANQGSEA. Here the CDR3 DNA reads TGCAGCGTTCACTACTTCGACAGTTTTCGTATAAACAATGAGCAGTTCTTC. This codes for CSVHYFDSFRINNEQFF.

The V call is TRBV30, the J call TRBJ1-5, with a possible D match to TRBD1 (5 bases). Trimming took off 1 base at V and 4 bases at J, with 14 bases between the two ends. This CDR3 region has 15 residues. Germline assignment: CDR1 GTSNPN and CDR2 SVGIG (reference sequence). CDR3 residues: CAWSEANGANQPQHF. The CDR3 DNA is TGTGCCTGGAGTGAAGCTAACGGGGCAAATCAGCCCCAGCATTTT.

The chain links TRBV11-2 to TRBJ1-1; D not resolved. V lost 4 bases to trimming and J lost 0 bases, with 6 bases between them. CDR3 size: 13 residues. Germline V CDR1 and CDR2: SGHAT, FQNNGV. Here the CDR3 DNA reads TGTGCCAGCAGCTCCGGACTGAACACTGAAGCTTTCTTT. The encoded protein is CASSSGLNTEAFF.

The rearrangement links TRBV7-8 to TRBJ2-7; D is ambiguous. The germline gives CDR1 SGHVS, CDR2 FQNEAQ. The CDR3 covers 14 residues. Trimming removed 5 bases at V and 2 bases at J, with 13 bases between. The CDR3 nucleotides are TGTGCCAGCAGCCCGACTCGGACCCCCTACGAGCAGTACTTC. Translating it yields CASSPTRTPYEQYF.